One and the same sample provided the 29 T cell receptor beta chains below, sequenced in a study of T-cell reconstitution after alpha-beta-depleted transplantation in children. The authors prepared the TCRbeta library with unique molecular identifiers. MiXCR was run by TCRdb on the PCR reads, yielding one entry per CDR3 protein. The sample records around 500,000 distinct CDR3 sequences, 23% being singletons. Sequencing was performed on PBMCs, mostly from graft donor cells, taken 360 days after TCRalphabeta/CD19-depleted stem cell transplant. All receptors come from a boy younger than two who had a stem cell transplant for acute myeloid leukemia, so the T cells may come from the graft donor.

The chain carries TRBV20-1 and TRBJ1-5; no clear D. Germline CDR1 DFQATT, CDR2 SNEGSKA (reference sequence). V gave up 1 base and J gave up 0 bases, with 16 bases separating them. This CDR3 has 17 residues. CDR3 sequence reads: CSARARPRTDSNQPQHF. The CDR3 DNA sequence: TGCAGTGCTAGAGCCCGCCCCCGGACGGATAGCAATCAGCCCCAGCATTTT.

This clonotype was picked up one time. V is TRBV7-2 and J is TRBJ1-1, with D perhaps TRBD1 (5 bases). Germline values: CDR1 SGHTA, CDR2 FQGNSA. Trimming cost V 5 bases and J 1 base, with 14 bases left between them. The CDR3 consists of 15 residues. Here the CDR3 DNA reads TGTGCCAGCAGCAACGCGGGACGGCCGAACACTGAAGCTTTCTTT. Amino acid sequence: CASSNAGRPNTEAFF.

This clonotype was found a few times. The chain employs TRBV20-1 and TRBJ2-1; D is unresolved. This CDR3 spans 14 amino acids. Germline loops: CDR1 DFQATT, CDR2 SNEGSKA (reference sequence). The germline V and J ends were trimmed by 6 bases and 0 bases, with 12 bases remaining between them. CDR3 region: CSAEKRSSYNEQFF. The CDR3 DNA reads TGCAGTGCAGAGAAAAGGAGCTCCTACAATGAGCAGTTCTTC.

In its sample, this clonotype was seen many times. V and J are TRBV5-5 and TRBJ1-1; TRBD1 might be the D (5 bases). V was cut by 3 bases and J by 1 base, with 13 bases left in between. This CDR3 has 15 residues. Germline V gene data show CDR1 as SGHKS and CDR2 as YYEKEE (reference sequence). The chain's CDR3 is CASSWWGDQNTEAFF. The CDR3 nucleotides read TGTGCCAGCAGCTGGTGGGGGGACCAGAACACTGAAGCTTTCTTT.

The chain combines TRBV6-5 with TRBJ2-3; D is unclear. V was clipped by 1 base and J by 1 base, with 3 bases between them. Germline CDR1 MNHEY, CDR2 SVGAGI. This CDR3 is 13 amino acids long. CDR3 sequence reads: CASSYFRTDTQYF. CDR3 DNA sequence: TGTGCCAGCAGTTACTTTCGCACAGATACGCAGTATTTT.

This clonotype was seen a handful of times. V and J are TRBV29-1 and TRBJ2-5; D gene uncertain. The V end lost 5 bases, the J end lost 2 bases, and 6 bases lay between the germline ends. CDR1 SQVTM and CDR2 ANQGSEA come from the germline V gene. This CDR3 has 11 residues. CDR3 in DNA: TGCAGCGTTTTCCGGCAAGAGACCCAGTACTTC. Its protein is CSVFRQETQYF.

This clonotype was detected ten times or more. The rearrangement uses TRBV5-1 and TRBJ1-5; D gene ambiguous. The V end lost 0 bases, the J end lost 5 bases, and 15 bases lay between the germline ends. Germline V lookup: CDR1 SGHRS, CDR2 YFSETQ. The CDR3 totals 16 residues. The CDR3 sequence is CASSLGPPDGHQPQHF. The CDR3 coding sequence is TGCGCCAGCAGCTTGGGGCCCCCGGACGGACATCAGCCCCAGCATTTT.

The chain has TRBV20-1 and TRBJ2-1; D may be TRBD2 (7 bases). V lost 3 bases and J lost 1, with 19 bases in between. This CDR3 is built from 17 residues. Germline CDR1 DFQATT, CDR2 SNEGSKA (reference sequence). Here the CDR3 reads CSARGPAGARSYNEQFF. DNA of the CDR3: TGCAGTGCTAGGGGCCCTGCGGGGGCTAGGTCCTACAATGAGCAGTTCTTC.

This clonotype was observed many times. The gene calls are TRBV20-1 and TRBJ2-5; D gene uncertain. V was shortened by 2 bases and J by 3 bases, with 4 bases between the two germline ends. The CDR3 covers 11 residues. The germline gives CDR1 DFQATT, CDR2 SNEGSKA (reference sequence). Here the CDR3 DNA reads TGCAGTGCTAGACGGAAAGAGACCCAGTACTTC. Translating gives CSARRKETQYF.

There are a few counts of this clonotype. The gene calls are TRBV29-1 and TRBJ2-5, with D perhaps matching TRBD1 or TRBD2 (5 bases each). V lost 1 base, J lost 5 bases, and 11 bases lay in between. CDR3 length equals 13 residues. Germline CDR1 reads SQVTM; CDR2 reads ANQGSEA. This CDR3 reads CSVEVGVTETQYF. Written as DNA, the CDR3 is TGCAGCGTTGAAGTGGGGGTGACGGAGACCCAGTACTTC.

This clonotype was seen more than once but under ten times. The rearrangement links TRBV20-1 to TRBJ2-5, with D unresolved. Germline loops: CDR1 DFQATT, CDR2 SNEGSKA (reference sequence). V lost 5 bases and J lost 2, with 15 bases in between. This CDR3 spans 14 amino acids. This CDR3 is CSAAPLARQETQYF. In DNA form, the CDR3 reads TGCAGTGCTGCCCCTTTGGCCCGGCAAGAGACCCAGTACTTC.

The chain links TRBV7-2 to TRBJ2-7, with 8 nucleotides matching TRBD2. Germline CDR1 SGHTA, CDR2 FQGNSA. The CDR3 extends over 15 amino acids. V shed 1 base and J 5 bases; nucleotides not matched to a gene: 7. CDR3 loop: CASSLVSGSPHEQYF. The CDR3 DNA reads TGTGCCAGCAGCTTAGTGAGCGGGAGCCCCCACGAGCAGTACTTC.

This clonotype occurred many times. The chain is built from TRBV4-1 and TRBJ1-2; a weak D match, TRBD1 (6 bases). With 1 base removed from V and 4 bases from J, the gap between germline ends came to 16 bases. In germline, CDR1 is MGHRA, CDR2 YSYEKL. The CDR3 covers 16 residues. The CDR3 nucleotides read TGCGCCAGCAGCCAAGGAGGAGCAGGGGATACCTATGGCTACACCTTC. Protein product: CASSQGGAGDTYGYTF.

This clonotype has only a few counts. V is TRBV5-1 and J is TRBJ1-6, with 8 bases matching TRBD1. The CDR3 has 14 residues. V lost 3 bases and J lost 8; bases outside the gene matches: 4. The germline V gene encodes CDR1 SGHRS and CDR2 YFSETQ. The CDR3 coding sequence is TGCGCCAGCAGCTATGACAGGGGACATTCACCCCTCCACTTT. Protein product: CASSYDRGHSPLHF.

This clonotype was detected only a few times. This chain uses TRBV20-1 with TRBJ1-2; 9 bases line up with TRBD1. This CDR3 has 15 amino acids. Germline V gene lookup returns CDR1 DFQATT and CDR2 SNEGSKA (reference sequence). V lost 4 bases and J lost 4; bases outside the gene matches: 10. The CDR3: CSATGQGNRAYGYTF. The CDR3 DNA follows: TGCAGTGCTACAGGACAGGGGAATCGCGCCTATGGCTACACCTTC.

In its sample, this clonotype was seen many times. The V gene is TRBV29-1, the J gene TRBJ2-7, with TRBD1 as a possible D gene (5 bases). The CDR3 runs 14 residues. V lost 2 bases, J lost 2 bases, and 13 bases lay in between. Per germline, CDR1 SQVTM and CDR2 ANQGSEA. CDR3 region: CSVEKQGRTYEQYF. The CDR3 DNA sequence: TGCAGCGTTGAAAAGCAGGGAAGGACCTACGAGCAGTACTTC.

J is TRBJ2-3 and V is TRBV20-1; D is unresolved. Germline CDR1 DFQATT, CDR2 SNEGSKA (reference sequence). The length of the CDR3 is 16 residues. The V gene lost 3 bases and the J gene lost 4 bases, with 20 bases spanning the gap. CDR3 in amino acids: CSARRHKGKVADTQYF. The CDR3 DNA follows: TGCAGTGCTAGGCGACACAAGGGAAAAGTAGCAGATACGCAGTATTTT.

The chain carries TRBV5-1 and TRBJ2-6; 12 nucleotides line up with TRBD1. The CDR3 extends over 22 amino acids. CDR1 is SGHRS, CDR2 YFSETQ, per germline. The V segment lost 2 bases and the J segment 0 bases; nucleotides outside the gene matches: 15. The CDR3 DNA is TGCGCCAGCAGCTTCCGGGACAGGGGGCCTCAGCGGGATCTCTCTGGGGCCAACGTCCTGACTTTC. Encoded protein: CASSFRDRGPQRDLSGANVLTF.

The chain is built from TRBV7-9 and TRBJ2-3, with 11 bases fitting TRBD2. CDR1 and CDR2 (germline): SEHNR, FQNEAQ (reference sequence). CDR3 length: 15 amino acids. After removal of 5 bases from V and 4 bases from J, the junction contained 5 bases not matched to a gene. The CDR3, as DNA: TGTGCCAGCAGCCGGGGGACTAGCGGACCAGATACGCAGTATTTT. Translating gives CASSRGTSGPDTQYF.

This clonotype was seen many times. The J gene is TRBJ2-6, the V gene TRBV12-3 or TRBV12-4; no clear D gene. Trimming stripped 5 bases from V and 11 bases from J, with 10 bases between. The CDR3 sequence is 12 residues long. The CDR3 is CASSTVYDVLTF. For the CDR3, the DNA is TGTGCCAGCAGTACAGTGTACGACGTCCTGACTTTC.

This clonotype was picked up many times. V gene TRBV27 combines with J gene TRBJ2-1, with D tentatively TRBD1 (5 bases). The CDR3 covers 15 residues. V dropped 4 bases and J dropped 0 bases, with 10 bases sitting between them. Germline lookup yields CDR1 MNHEY and CDR2 SMNVEV (reference sequence). The CDR3 nucleotides read TGTGCCAGCAGTTCCACAGGTAGCTCCTACAATGAGCAGTTCTTC. Its translation is CASSSTGSSYNEQFF.

This clonotype was counted between two and nine times. The gene calls are TRBV15 and TRBJ2-3; D possibly corresponds to TRBD2 (6 bases). Between the trimmed V and J ends, which lost 2 bases and 0 bases, there was a span of 21 bases. The germline V gene has CDR1 LNHNV and CDR2 YYDKDF (reference sequence). This CDR3 is built from 19 residues. CDR3 in amino acids: CATSRTNPGVHTSTDTQYF. The CDR3 DNA sequence: TGTGCCACCAGCAGAACGAACCCGGGGGTGCACACTAGCACAGATACGCAGTATTTT.

This chain joins TRBV7-9 and TRBJ2-5; possibly TRBD2 for D (6 bases). From germline, CDR1 is SEHNR and CDR2 FQNEAQ (reference sequence). V lost 3 bases to trimming and J lost 4 bases, with 12 bases between them. The CDR3 sequence is 14 residues long. CDR3 in DNA: TGTGCCAGCAGCTTCCAGGGAGGTCGAGAGACCCAGTACTTC. This translates into CASSFQGGRETQYF.

The sample holds many counts of this clonotype. The chain links TRBV7-2 to TRBJ2-3; D unclear. Trimming shortened V by 2 bases and J by 7 bases, and 16 bases separated the two germline ends. This CDR3 is built from 15 residues. Per germline, CDR1 SGHTA and CDR2 FQGNSA. In DNA, the CDR3 is TGTGCCAGCAGCTTACAGGCGGTACGCCTGAATACGCAGTATTTT. This encodes CASSLQAVRLNTQYF. Full variable domain (outside the CDR3, taken from reference TRBV7-2 and TRBJ2-3): GAGVSQSPSNKVTEKGKDVELRCDPISGHTALYWYRQSLGQGLEFLIYFQGNSAPDKSGLPSDRFSAERTGGSVSTLTIQRTQQEDSAVYLCASSLQAVRLNTQYFGPGTRLTVL.

In this sample, this clonotype turned up many times. This chain joins TRBV20-1 and TRBJ1-6; D remains unclear. This CDR3 contains 14 residues. Trimming removed 3 bases at V and 6 bases at J, with 12 bases between. CDR1 DFQATT and CDR2 SNEGSKA come from the germline V gene (reference sequence). CDR3 region: CSASRAPGNSPLHF. The CDR3 nucleotides read TGCAGTGCTAGTCGTGCGCCCGGTAATTCACCCCTCCACTTT.

This clonotype was observed many times. The chain carries TRBV20-1 and TRBJ1-1; D might be TRBD1 (5 bases). The CDR3 has 14 residues. The germline V gene encodes CDR1 DFQATT and CDR2 SNEGSKA (reference sequence). V was pared by 5 bases and J by 1 base, with 14 bases between. The CDR3, as DNA: TGCAGTGCTCGTATCCTGACAGCGAACACTGAAGCTTTCTTT. Its protein is CSARILTANTEAFF.

This clonotype was seen a handful of times. The rearrangement links TRBV12-3 or TRBV12-4 to TRBJ2-1, with TRBD2 matching over 8 bases. This CDR3 contains 16 residues. The trim removed 5 bases at V and 7 bases at J, leaving 13 bases unmatched. The CDR3 spells CASSRLLAGWENEQFF. In nucleotides, the CDR3 is TGTGCCAGCAGTCGTTTATTAGCGGGGTGGGAGAATGAGCAGTTCTTC.

The V and J genes are TRBV6-4 and TRBJ2-5; D is ambiguous. The CDR3 has 12 residues. V lost 8 bases and J lost 0, with 7 bases in between. The V gene's germline CDR1 is MRHNA and CDR2 SNTAGT. The CDR3 protein is CASGQYQETQYF. Here the CDR3 DNA reads TGTGCCAGCGGTCAGTACCAAGAGACCCAGTACTTC.

This clonotype was counted ten times or more. CDR3 bases: TGTGCCATCAGTTTGTACAGGGCCAATCTGGGGACCCAGTACTTC. Translating gives CAISLYRANLGTQYF. The chain joins TRBV10-3 to TRBJ2-5, with TRBD1 as a possible D gene (6 bases). The CDR3 totals 15 residues. Trimming removed 5 bases from V and 7 bases from J, with 20 bases in between. Germline CDR1 is ENHRY and CDR2 is SYGVKD.